This T cell receptor (beta chain) was recovered during a study of T-cell memory formation after mild COVID-19. Study-level points and caveats: There was a balanced CD4/CD8 profile in clones contracting day 15 to 85, and later expanders leaned CD4+. There were some responding clones in pre-infection memory, which suggested that cross-reactive memory had joined.

TCRdb reanalysed the 5' RACE reads using MiXCR and keeps one entry per CDR3 protein. The table includes 200,000 or so distinct CDR3 sequences, about 18% detected once. The CDR3 totals 14 residues. The germline V gene encodes CDR1 SGHVS and CDR2 FNYEAQ. The trim removed 2 bases at V and 3 bases at J, leaving 1 base unmatched. This clonotype has ten or more counts. Its target is not known. The material sequenced was PBMCs or a T cell subset sorted from them (not recorded which). The chain employs TRBV7-6 and TRBJ2-1; TRBD2 matches 7 bases. This TCR came from an adult woman who had mild COVID-19 (a few samples of this study predate the infection). Cell type and time point are not known. The CDR3 DNA follows: TGTGCCAGCAGCTTAACTAGCGTCTACAATGAGCAGTTCTTC. It yields the protein CASSLTSVYNEQFF.